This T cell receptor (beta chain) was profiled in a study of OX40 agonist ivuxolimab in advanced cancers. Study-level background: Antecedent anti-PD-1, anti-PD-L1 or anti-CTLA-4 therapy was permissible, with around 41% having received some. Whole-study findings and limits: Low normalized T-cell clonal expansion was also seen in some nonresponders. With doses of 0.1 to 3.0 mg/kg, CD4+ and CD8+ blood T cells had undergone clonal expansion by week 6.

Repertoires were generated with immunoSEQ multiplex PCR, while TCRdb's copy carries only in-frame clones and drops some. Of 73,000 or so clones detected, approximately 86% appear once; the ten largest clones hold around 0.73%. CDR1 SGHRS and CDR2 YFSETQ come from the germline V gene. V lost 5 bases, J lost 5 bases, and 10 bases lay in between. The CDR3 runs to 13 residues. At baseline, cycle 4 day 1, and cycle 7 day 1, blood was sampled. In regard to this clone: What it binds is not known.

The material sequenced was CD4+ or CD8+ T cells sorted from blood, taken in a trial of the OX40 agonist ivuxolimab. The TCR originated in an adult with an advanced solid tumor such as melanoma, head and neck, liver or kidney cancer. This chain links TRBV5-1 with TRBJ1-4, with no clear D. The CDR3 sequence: CASRGYGNEKLFF. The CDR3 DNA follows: TGCGCCAGCAGGGGGTATGGGAATGAAAAACTGTTTTTT.